This paragraph covers one T cell receptor beta chain sequence. With 1 base removed from V and 6 bases from J, the gap between germline ends came to 4 bases. CDR1 is LGHNA, CDR2 YSLEER, per germline. The CDR3 length is 13 residues. This sample is part of a study of graft-versus-host responses after intestinal transplantation. Sequenced by immunoSEQ multiplex PCR; TCRdb stores in-frame clones only, minus some. The data contain more than 10,000 clones, 65% to 85% of them singletons. This clonotype was obtained from a human patient who received an intestinal transplant, so some T cells may come from the graft donor. This chain connects TRBV4-3 to TRBJ1-6; D not resolved. Sequencing was performed on PBMCs, taken about 300 days after intestinal transplant. The CDR3 protein is CASSQGSNSPLHF. The CDR3 coding sequence is TGCGCCAGCAGCCAAGGCAGTAATTCACCCCTCCACTTT.